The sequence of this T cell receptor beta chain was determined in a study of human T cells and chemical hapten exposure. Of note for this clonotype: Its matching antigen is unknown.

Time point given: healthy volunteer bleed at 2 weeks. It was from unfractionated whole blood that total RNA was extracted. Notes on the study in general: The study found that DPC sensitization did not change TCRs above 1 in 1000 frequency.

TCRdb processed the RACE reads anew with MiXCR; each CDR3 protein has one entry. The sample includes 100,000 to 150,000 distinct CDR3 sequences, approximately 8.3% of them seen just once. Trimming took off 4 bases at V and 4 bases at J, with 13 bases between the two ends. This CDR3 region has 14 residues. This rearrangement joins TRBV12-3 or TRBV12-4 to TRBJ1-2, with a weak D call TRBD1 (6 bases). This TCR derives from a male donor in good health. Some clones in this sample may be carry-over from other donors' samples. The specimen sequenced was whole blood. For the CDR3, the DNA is TGTGCCAGCAGTTCCTCAGGGGTCACCTATGGCTACACCTTC. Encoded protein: CASSSSGVTYGYTF.